The 11 T cell receptor beta chains given below trace back to one sample, sequenced in a study of cytomegalovirus exposure and HLA in healthy donors. Primers: 60 Vbeta forward and 13 Jbeta reverse. Sequencing was performed with immunoSEQ multiplex PCR; in TCRdb, only in-frame clones are kept and a portion is missing. This table holds approximately 190,000 clones, over 75% found once. The sample taken for sequencing was PBMCs. These receptors were obtained from a middle-aged man in good health and CMV-seropositive.

The chain recombines TRBV6-1 with TRBJ2-5; 11 bases agree with TRBD2. CDR3 size: 15 residues. V trimming: 2 bases; J trimming: 4 bases; junction bases outside the gene matches: 3. CDR1 is MNHNS and CDR2 is SASEGT in the germline V gene. CDR3 sequence (DNA): TGTGCCAGCAGTGAAACGCTAGCGGGAGGAGAGACCCAGTACTTC. It yields the protein CASSETLAGGETQYF.

CDR3: CASSRSPSGGSYEQYF. The DNA for the CDR3 is TGTGCCAGCAGTCGATCTCCTAGCGGGGGGTCCTACGAGCAGTACTTC. The V gene is TRBV7-2, the J gene TRBJ2-7, with 11 bases identical to TRBD2. V trimming: 6 bases; J trimming: 1 base; junction bases outside the gene matches: 8. The germline gives CDR1 SGHTA, CDR2 FQGNSA. The CDR3 runs to 16 residues.

The genes are TRBV7-3 and TRBJ2-3; a weak D match, TRBD2 (6 bases). There are 15 residues in the CDR3. The V and J ends lost 3 bases and 1 base respectively, with 11 bases between them. Germline V gene lookup returns CDR1 SGHTA and CDR2 FQGTGA. The CDR3 DNA reads as TGTGCCAGCAGCTTCGGGGGAATGGGCACAGATACGCAGTATTTT. Protein: CASSFGGMGTDTQYF.

The chain joins TRBV19 to TRBJ1-1, with 7 nucleotides matching TRBD1. J gave up 5 bases and V 5 bases, and 8 bases lay outside the gene matches. Germline lookup yields CDR1 LNHDA and CDR2 SQIVND (reference sequence). The CDR3 length is 14 residues. Written as DNA, the CDR3 is TGTGCCAGTAGTCAAACAGGGGTTAAAACTGAAGCTTTCTTT. Protein: CASSQTGVKTEAFF.

This clone was seen just once. V gene TRBV7-2 combines with J gene TRBJ2-2, with 11 bases matching TRBD1. V was clipped by 3 bases and J by 8 bases; unmatched bases: 8. The CDR3 sequence is 16 residues long. Germline V lookup: CDR1 SGHTA, CDR2 FQGNSA. The CDR3 spells CASSLEGQGVGGELFF. Written as DNA, the CDR3 is TGTGCCAGCAGCTTGGAGGGACAGGGGGTAGGAGGGGAGCTGTTTTTT. The complete variable domain, with remaining parts taken from reference TRBV7-2 and TRBJ2-2, reads GAGVSQSPSNKVTEKGKDVELRCDPISGHTALYWYRQSLGQGLEFLIYFQGNSAPDKSGLPSDRFSAERTGGSVSTLTIQRTQQEDSAVYLCASSLEGQGVGGELFFGEGSRLTVL.

The V and J genes are TRBV30 and TRBJ1-5; D possibly corresponds to TRBD1 (5 bases). Per the germline V gene, CDR1 is GTSNPN and CDR2 is SVGIG (reference sequence). V lost 4 bases, J lost 4 bases, and 8 bases lay in between. This CDR3 contains 12 residues. CDR3 nucleotides: TGTGCCTGGAATAGGGGAAATCAGCCCCAGCATTTT. Its translation is CAWNRGNQPQHF.

The chain carries TRBV30 and TRBJ2-3; TRBD1 aligns across 7 bases. The trim removed 0 bases at V and 0 bases at J, leaving 3 bases unmatched. Germline V gene lookup returns CDR1 GTSNPN and CDR2 SVGIG (reference sequence). This CDR3 has 15 residues. The CDR3 loop is CAWSVLRGSTDTQYF. CDR3 coding DNA: TGTGCCTGGAGTGTACTCAGGGGGAGCACAGATACGCAGTATTTT.

This clone was observed a few times. This chain uses TRBV7-3 with TRBJ2-2; D possibly corresponds to TRBD2 (6 bases). Germline-derived CDR1 and CDR2 are SGHTA and FQGTGA. The V end lost 8 bases, the J end lost 7 bases, and 11 bases lay between the germline ends. The CDR3 is 12 amino acids. The DNA for the CDR3 is TGTGCCAGCGGGAAGGAGGGCGGGGAGCTGTTTTTT. Protein: CASGKEGGELFF.

The rearrangement joins TRBV6-1 to TRBJ2-3; tentatively, D is TRBD2 (5 bases). V was shortened by 1 base and J by 4 bases, with 6 bases between the two germline ends. Germline CDR1 and CDR2: MNHNS and SASEGT. CDR3 length: 13 residues. The CDR3 DNA sequence: TGTGCCAGCAGTGAAGTCGGGGCAGATACGCAGTATTTT. Translating gives CASSEVGADTQYF.

The DNA of the CDR3 is TGTGCCAGCAGCAAAGGGCAGGGCCGCCCCTCTGGGGCCAACGTCCTGACTTTC. It specifies CASSKGQGRPSGANVLTF. V usage is TRBV9 and J usage is TRBJ2-6; D may be TRBD1 (5 bases). This CDR3 has 18 residues. In germline, CDR1 is SGDLS, CDR2 YYNGEE. With 4 bases removed from V and 0 bases from J, the gap between germline ends came to 17 bases.

This clone was counted a single time. The rearrangement links TRBV29-1 to TRBJ2-3, with 7 bases identical to TRBD1. J was trimmed by 6 bases and V by 6 bases; bases with no gene match: 6. CDR3 length: 12 amino acids. CDR1 SQVTM and CDR2 ANQGSEA come from the germline V gene. CDR3 amino acids: CSVGTVADTQYF. The CDR3, as DNA: TGCAGCGTCGGGACAGTGGCGGATACGCAGTATTTT.